The sequence of this T cell receptor (beta chain) was determined in a study of T cell repertoires in cytomegalovirus infection. Looking at the study overall: Through public TCR beta signatures, both CMV infection and matching HLA type were indicated.

The table lists this clonotype with many counts. Its antigen is as yet unknown. TCRdb passed the reads through MiXCR, listing each CDR3 protein once. The table lists some 700,000 distinct CDR3 sequences, about 30% of them singletons. V was clipped by 5 bases and J by 0 bases, with 14 bases between them. CDR1 MDHEN and CDR2 SYDVKM come from the germline V gene. The CDR3 runs to 16 residues. This clonotype originated in a human donor in good health (CMV status not recorded). Some clones in this sample may be carry-over from other donors' samples. Here the sequenced sample was cultured PBMCs, taken from culture after CMV antigen stimulation. V gene TRBV28 combines with J gene TRBJ2-1; possibly TRBD2 for D (6 bases). DNA for the CDR3: TGTGCCAGCAGTAACGGCCCGGGACTCTCCTACAATGAGCAGTTCTTC. Amino acids: CASSNGPGLSYNEQFF.